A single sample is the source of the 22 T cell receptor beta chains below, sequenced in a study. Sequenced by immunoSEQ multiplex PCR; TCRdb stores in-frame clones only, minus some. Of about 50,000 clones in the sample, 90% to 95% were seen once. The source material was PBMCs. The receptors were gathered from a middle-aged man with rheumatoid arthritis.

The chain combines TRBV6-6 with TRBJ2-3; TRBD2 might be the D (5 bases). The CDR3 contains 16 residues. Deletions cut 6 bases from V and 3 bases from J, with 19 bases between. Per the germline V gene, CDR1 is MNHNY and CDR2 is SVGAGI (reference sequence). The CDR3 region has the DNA TGTGCCAGCAGCCTTTTAACCCCCGGAGGAACAGATACGCAGTATTTT. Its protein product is CASSLLTPGGTDTQYF.

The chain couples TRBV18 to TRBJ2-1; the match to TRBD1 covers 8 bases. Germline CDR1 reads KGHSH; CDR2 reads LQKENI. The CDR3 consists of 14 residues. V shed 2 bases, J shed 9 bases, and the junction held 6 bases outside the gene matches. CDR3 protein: CASSPRTGFVEQFF. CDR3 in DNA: TGTGCCAGCTCACCAAGGACAGGGTTTGTTGAGCAGTTCTTC.

CDR3 coding DNA: TGTGCCTGGAGTACACCGACAGGGTTTAATGAAAAACTGTTTTTT. This codes for CAWSTPTGFNEKLFF. The chain carries TRBV30 and TRBJ1-4; 7 bases map to TRBD1. V gave up 2 bases and J gave up 4 bases; unmatched junction bases: 7. The germline V gene has CDR1 GTSNPN and CDR2 SVGIG (reference sequence). This CDR3 has 15 amino acids.

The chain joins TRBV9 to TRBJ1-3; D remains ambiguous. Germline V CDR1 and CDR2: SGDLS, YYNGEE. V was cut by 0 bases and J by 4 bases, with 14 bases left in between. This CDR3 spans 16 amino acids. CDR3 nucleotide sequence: TGTGCCAGCAGCGTAGGCCCGTTGGGCTTCGGAAACACCATATATTTT. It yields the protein CASSVGPLGFGNTIYF.

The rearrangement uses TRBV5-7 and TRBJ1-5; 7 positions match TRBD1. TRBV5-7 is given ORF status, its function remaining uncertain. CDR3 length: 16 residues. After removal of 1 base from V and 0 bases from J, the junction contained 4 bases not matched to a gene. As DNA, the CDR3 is TGTGCCAGCAGCTTGCCGACAGGGAATAGCAATCAGCCCCAGCATTTT. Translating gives CASSLPTGNSNQPQHF.

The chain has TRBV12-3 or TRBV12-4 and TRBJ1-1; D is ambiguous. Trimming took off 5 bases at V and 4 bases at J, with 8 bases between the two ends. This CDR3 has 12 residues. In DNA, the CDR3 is TGTGCCAGCAGTCCGTGGGGCACTGAAGCTTTCTTT. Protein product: CASSPWGTEAFF.

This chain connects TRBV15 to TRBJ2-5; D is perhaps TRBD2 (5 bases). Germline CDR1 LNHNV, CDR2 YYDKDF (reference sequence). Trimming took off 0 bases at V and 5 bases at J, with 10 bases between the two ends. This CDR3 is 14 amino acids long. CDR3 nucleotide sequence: TGTGCCACCAGCAGAGAAGGAGGATTGGAGACCCAGTACTTC. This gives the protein CATSREGGLETQYF.

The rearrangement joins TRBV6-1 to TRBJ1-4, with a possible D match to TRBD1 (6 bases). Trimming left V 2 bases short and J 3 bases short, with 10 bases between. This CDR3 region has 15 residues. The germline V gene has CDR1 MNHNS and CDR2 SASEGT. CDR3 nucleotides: TGTGCCAGCAGTGAAACAGGGTATGCTAATGAAAAACTGTTTTTT. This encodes CASSETGYANEKLFF.

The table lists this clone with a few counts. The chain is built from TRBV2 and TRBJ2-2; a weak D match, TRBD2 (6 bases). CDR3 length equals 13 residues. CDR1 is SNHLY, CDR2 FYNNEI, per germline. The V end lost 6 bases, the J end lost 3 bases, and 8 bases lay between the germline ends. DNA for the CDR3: TGTGCCAGCAGGGAGGGAGACACCGGGGAGCTGTTTTTT. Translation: CASREGDTGELFF.

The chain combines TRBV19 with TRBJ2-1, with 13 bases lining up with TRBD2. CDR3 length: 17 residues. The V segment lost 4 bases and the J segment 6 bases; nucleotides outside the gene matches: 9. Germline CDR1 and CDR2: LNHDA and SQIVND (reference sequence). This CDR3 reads CASSNPGGLAGLNEQFF. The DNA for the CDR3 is TGTGCCAGTAGTAACCCCGGGGGACTAGCGGGACTCAATGAGCAGTTCTTC.

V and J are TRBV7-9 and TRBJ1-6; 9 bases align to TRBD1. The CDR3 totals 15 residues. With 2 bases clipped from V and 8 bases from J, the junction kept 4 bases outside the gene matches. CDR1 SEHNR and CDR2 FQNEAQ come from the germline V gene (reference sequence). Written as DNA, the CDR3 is TGTGCCAGCAGCTTAACGGGACAGGGATATTCACCCCTCCACTTT. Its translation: CASSLTGQGYSPLHF.

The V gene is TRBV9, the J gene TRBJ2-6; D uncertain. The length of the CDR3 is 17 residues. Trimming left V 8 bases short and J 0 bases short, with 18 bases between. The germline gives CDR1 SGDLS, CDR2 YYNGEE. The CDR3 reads CASALDMIHSGANVLTF. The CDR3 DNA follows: TGTGCCAGTGCTCTAGATATGATCCACTCTGGGGCCAACGTCCTGACTTTC.

Written as DNA, the CDR3 is TGTGCCAGCAGCCCCCAGGGAGGAGAAATCTACGAGCAGTACTTC. Translated, it gives CASSPQGGEIYEQYF. The chain has TRBV5-5 and TRBJ2-7; tentatively, D is TRBD2 (6 bases). Germline CDR1 SGHKS, CDR2 YYEKEE (reference sequence). V shed 4 bases and J shed 3 bases, with 17 bases lying between them. This CDR3 region has 15 residues.

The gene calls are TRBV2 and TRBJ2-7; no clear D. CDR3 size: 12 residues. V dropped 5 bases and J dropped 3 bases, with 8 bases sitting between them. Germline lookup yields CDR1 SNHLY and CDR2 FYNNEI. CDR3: CASSLQNYEQYF. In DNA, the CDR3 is TGTGCCAGCAGTCTACAGAACTACGAGCAGTACTTC.

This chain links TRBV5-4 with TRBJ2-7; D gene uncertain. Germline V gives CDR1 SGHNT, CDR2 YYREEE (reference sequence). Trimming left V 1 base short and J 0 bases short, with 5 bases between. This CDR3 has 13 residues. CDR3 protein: CASSLKSSYEQYF. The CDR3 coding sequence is TGTGCCAGCAGCTTGAAGAGCTCCTACGAGCAGTACTTC.

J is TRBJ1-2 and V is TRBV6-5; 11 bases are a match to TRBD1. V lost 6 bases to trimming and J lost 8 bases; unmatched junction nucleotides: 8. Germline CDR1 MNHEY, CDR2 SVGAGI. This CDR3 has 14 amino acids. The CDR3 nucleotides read TGTGCCAGCAGAAGGACAGGGGGCCTTGAAGGCTACACCTTC. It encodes CASRRTGGLEGYTF.

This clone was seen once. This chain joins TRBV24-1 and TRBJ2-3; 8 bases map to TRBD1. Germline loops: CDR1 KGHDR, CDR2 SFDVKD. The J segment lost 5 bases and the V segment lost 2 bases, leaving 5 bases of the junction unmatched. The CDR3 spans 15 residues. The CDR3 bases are TGTGCCACCAGTGATTCGGGACAGGTGGGAGATACGCAGTATTTT. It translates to CATSDSGQVGDTQYF.

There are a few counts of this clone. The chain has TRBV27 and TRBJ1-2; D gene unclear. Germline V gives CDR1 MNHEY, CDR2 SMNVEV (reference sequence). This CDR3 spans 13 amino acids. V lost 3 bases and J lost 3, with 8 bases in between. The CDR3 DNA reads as TGTGCCAGCAGTTTGAACAGCTACTATGGCTACACCTTC. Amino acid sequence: CASSLNSYYGYTF.

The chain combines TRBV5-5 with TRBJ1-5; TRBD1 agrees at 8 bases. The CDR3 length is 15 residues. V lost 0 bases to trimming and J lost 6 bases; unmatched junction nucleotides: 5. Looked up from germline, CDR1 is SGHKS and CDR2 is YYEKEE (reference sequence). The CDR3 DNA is TGTGCCAGCAGCTTGGAGAGACAGGGGACTCAGCCCCAGCATTTT. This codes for CASSLERQGTQPQHF. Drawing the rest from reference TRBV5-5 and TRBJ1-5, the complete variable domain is DAGVTQSPTHLIKTRGQQVTLRCSPISGHKSVSWYQQVLGQGPQFIFQYYEKEERGRGNFPDRFSARQFPNYSSELNVNALLLGDSALYLCASSLERQGTQPQHFGDGTRLSIL.

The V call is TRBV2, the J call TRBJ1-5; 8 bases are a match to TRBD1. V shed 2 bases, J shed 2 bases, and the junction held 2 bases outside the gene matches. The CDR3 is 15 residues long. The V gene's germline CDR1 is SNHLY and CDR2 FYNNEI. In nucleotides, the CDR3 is TGTGCCAGCAGTGAACAGGGGGCGGGCAATCAGCCCCAGCATTTT. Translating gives CASSEQGAGNQPQHF.

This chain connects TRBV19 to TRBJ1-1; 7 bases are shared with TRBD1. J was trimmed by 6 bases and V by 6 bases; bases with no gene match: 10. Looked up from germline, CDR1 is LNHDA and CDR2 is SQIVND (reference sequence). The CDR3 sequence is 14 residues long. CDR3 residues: CASSHRDSTPEAFF. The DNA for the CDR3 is TGTGCCAGTAGCCACCGGGACAGCACGCCTGAAGCTTTCTTT.

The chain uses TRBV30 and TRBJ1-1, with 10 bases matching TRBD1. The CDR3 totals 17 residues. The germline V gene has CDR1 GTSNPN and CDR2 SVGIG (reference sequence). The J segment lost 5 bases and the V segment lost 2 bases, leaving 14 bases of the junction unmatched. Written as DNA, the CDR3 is TGTGCCTGGAGTTCTCCGACAGGGGGCAGGTGGAGGACTGAAGCTTTCTTT. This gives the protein CAWSSPTGGRWRTEAFF.